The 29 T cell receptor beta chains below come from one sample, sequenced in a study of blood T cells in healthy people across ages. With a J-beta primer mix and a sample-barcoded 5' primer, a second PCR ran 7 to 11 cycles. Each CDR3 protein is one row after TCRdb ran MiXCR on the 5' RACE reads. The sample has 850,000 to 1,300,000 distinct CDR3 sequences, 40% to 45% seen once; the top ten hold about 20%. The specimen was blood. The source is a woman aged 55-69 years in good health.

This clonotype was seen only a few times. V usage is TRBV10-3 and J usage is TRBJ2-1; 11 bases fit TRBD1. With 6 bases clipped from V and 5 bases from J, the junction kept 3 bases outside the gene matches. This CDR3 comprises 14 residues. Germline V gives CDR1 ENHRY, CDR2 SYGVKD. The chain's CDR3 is CAIRGQGVDNEQFF. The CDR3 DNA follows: TGTGCCATCAGGGGACAGGGGGTCGACAATGAGCAGTTCTTC.

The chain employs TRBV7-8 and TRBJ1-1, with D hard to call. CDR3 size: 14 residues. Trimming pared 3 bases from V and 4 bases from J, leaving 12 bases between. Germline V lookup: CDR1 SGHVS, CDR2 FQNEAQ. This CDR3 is CASSFESGRTEAFF. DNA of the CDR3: TGTGCCAGCAGCTTTGAGAGCGGTCGCACTGAAGCTTTCTTT.

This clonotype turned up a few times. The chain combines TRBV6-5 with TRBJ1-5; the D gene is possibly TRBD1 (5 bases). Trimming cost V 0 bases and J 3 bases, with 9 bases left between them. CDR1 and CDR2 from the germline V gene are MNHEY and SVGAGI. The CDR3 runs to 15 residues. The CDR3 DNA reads TGTGCCAGCAGTTACTCAGGGGTCCTCAATCAGCCCCAGCATTTT. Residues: CASSYSGVLNQPQHF.

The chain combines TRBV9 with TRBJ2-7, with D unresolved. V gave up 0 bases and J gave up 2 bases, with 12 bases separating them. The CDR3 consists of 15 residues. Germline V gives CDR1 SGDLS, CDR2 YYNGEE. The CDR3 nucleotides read TGTGCCAGCAGCGTAGCCGGTGGCAGCCCCTACGAGCAGTACTTC. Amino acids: CASSVAGGSPYEQYF.

The CDR3 sequence is CASRQNAPAGPRYEQYF. The CDR3 DNA sequence: TGTGCCAGCAGGCAAAACGCACCTGCGGGACCCCGTTACGAGCAGTACTTC. The rearrangement links TRBV6-2 or TRBV6-3 to TRBJ2-7; a possible D gene is TRBD2 (6 bases). CDR3 length: 17 amino acids. From germline, CDR1 is MNHEY and CDR2 SVGEGT. The V end lost 6 bases, the J end lost 4 bases, and 25 bases lay between the germline ends.

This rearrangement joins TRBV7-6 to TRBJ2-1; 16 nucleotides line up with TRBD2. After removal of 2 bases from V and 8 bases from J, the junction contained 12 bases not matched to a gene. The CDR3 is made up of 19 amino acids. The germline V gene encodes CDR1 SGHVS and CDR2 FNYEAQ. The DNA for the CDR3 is TGTGCCAGCAGCTTAAGGGGACTAGCGGGAGGGCCTAGTTACGATGAGCAGTTCTTC. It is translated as CASSLRGLAGGPSYDEQFF.

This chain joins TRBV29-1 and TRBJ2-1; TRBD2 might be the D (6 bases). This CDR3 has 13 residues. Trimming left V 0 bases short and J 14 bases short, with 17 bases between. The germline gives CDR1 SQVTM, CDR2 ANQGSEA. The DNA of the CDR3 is TGCAGCGTTGAAGATATGGGTCTAGCGACCGAGTTCTTC. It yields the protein CSVEDMGLATEFF.

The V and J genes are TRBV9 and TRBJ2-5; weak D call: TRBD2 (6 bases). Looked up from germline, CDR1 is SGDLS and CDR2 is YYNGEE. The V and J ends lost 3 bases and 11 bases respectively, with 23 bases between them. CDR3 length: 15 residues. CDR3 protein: CASSGGGGANNEQYF. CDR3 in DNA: TGTGCCAGCAGCGGAGGCGGCGGGGCGAACAATGAGCAGTACTTC.

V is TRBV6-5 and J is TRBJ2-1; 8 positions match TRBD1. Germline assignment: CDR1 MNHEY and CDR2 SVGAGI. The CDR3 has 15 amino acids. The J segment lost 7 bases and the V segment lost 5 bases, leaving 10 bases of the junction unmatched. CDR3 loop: CASSDPGTGQNEQFF. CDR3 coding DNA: TGTGCCAGCAGTGACCCCGGGACAGGACAAAATGAGCAGTTCTTC.

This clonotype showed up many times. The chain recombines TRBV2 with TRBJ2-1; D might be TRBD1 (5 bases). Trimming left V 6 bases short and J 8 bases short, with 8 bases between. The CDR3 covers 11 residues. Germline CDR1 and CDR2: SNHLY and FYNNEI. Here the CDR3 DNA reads TGTGCCAGCAGCAGGGTTTATGAGCAGTTCTTC. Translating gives CASSRVYEQFF.

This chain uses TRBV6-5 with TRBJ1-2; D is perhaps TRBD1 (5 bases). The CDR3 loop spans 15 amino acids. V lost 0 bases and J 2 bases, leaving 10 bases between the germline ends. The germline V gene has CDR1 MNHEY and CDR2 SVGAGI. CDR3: CASSYSRDRNYGYTF. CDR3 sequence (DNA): TGTGCCAGCAGTTACTCCAGGGACCGAAACTATGGCTACACCTTC.

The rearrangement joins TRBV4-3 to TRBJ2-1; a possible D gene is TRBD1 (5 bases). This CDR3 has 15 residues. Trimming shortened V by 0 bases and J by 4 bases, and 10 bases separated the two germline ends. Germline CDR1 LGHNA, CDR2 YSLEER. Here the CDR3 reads CASSQDDSYYNEQFF. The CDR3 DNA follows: TGCGCCAGCAGCCAAGATGACAGTTATTACAATGAGCAGTTCTTC.

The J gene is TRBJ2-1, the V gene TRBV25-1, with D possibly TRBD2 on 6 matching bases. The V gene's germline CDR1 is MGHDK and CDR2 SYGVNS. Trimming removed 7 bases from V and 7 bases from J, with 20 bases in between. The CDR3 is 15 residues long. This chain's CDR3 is CASTPRGTGYNEQFF. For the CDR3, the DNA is TGTGCCAGCACCCCCAGAGGGACTGGGTATAATGAGCAGTTCTTC.

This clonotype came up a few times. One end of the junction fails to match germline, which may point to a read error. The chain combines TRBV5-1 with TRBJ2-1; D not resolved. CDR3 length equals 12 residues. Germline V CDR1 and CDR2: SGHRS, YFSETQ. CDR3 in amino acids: CASSLTDNVQFF. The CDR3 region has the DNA TGCGCCAGCAGCCTGACTGACAATGTGCAGTTCTTC.

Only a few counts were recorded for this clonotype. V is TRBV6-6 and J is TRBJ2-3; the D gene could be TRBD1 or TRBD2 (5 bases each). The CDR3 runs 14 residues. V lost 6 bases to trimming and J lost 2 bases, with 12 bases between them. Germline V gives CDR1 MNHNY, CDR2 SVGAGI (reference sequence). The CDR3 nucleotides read TGTGCCAGCAGGGCCGGGACCCTCACAGATACGCAGTATTTT. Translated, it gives CASRAGTLTDTQYF.

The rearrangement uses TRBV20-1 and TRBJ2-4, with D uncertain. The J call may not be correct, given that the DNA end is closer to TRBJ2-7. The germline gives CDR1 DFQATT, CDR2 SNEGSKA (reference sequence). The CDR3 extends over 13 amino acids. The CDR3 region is CSAQQDVAYEQYF. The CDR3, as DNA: TGCAGTGCCCAGCAGGACGTGGCCTACGAGCAGTACTTC.

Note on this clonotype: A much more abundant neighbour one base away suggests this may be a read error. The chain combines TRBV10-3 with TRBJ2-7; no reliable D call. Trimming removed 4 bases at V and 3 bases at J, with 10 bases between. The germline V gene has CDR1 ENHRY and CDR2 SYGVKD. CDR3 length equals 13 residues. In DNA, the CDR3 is TGTGCCATCAGTGGGTTGGGCGGCTACGAGCAGTACTTC. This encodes CAISGLGGYEQYF.

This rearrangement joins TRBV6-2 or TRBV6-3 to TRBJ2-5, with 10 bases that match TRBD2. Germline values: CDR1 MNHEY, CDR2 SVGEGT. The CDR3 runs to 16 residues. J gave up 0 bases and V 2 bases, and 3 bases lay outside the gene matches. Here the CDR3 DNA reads TGTGCCAGCAGTTACCTCGGGACTAGCGACCAAGAGACCCAGTACTTC. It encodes CASSYLGTSDQETQYF.

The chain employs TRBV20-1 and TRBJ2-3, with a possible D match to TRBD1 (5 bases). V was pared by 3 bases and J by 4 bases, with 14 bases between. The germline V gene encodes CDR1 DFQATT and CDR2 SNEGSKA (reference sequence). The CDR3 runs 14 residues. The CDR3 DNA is TGCAGTGCTAGCCGTACCAGGGATGCAGATACGCAGTATTTT. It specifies CSASRTRDADTQYF.

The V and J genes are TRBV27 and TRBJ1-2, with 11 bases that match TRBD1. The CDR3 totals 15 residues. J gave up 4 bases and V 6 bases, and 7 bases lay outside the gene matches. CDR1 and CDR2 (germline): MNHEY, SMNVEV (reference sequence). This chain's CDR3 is CASRGRTGGFYGYTF. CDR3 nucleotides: TGTGCCAGCAGGGGGCGGACAGGGGGCTTCTATGGCTACACCTTC.

The CDR3 sequence is CSTLGGGASYNEQFF. CDR3 nucleotides: TGCAGTACACTTGGGGGGGGGGCGTCCTACAATGAGCAGTTCTTC. V is TRBV20-1 and J is TRBJ2-1, with D tentatively TRBD2 (7 bases). Trimming took 8 bases from V and 1 from J, leaving 18 bases between them. CDR3 length: 15 amino acids. Germline V gene sequence: CDR1 DFQATT, CDR2 SNEGSKA (reference sequence).

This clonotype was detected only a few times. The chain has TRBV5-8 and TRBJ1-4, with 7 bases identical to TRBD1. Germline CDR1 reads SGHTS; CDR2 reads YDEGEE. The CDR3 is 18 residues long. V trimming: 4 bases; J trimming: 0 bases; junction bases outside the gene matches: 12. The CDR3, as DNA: TGTGCCAGCAGCCCGTTACGAAGGGGGCTCTCAACTAATGAAAAACTGTTTTTT. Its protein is CASSPLRRGLSTNEKLFF. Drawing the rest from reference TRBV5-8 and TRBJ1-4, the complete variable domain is EAGVTQSPTHLIKTRGQQATLRCSPISGHTSVYWYQQALGLGLQFLLWYDEGEERNRGNFPPRFSGRQFPNYSSELNVNALELEDSALYLCASSPLRRGLSTNEKLFFGSGTQLSVL.

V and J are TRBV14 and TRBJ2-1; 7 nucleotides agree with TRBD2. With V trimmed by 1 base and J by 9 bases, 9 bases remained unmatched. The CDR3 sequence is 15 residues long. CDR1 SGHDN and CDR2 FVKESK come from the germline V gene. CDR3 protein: CASSQGVSLASEQFF. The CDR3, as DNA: TGTGCCAGCAGCCAAGGCGTCTCACTAGCGAGTGAGCAGTTCTTC.

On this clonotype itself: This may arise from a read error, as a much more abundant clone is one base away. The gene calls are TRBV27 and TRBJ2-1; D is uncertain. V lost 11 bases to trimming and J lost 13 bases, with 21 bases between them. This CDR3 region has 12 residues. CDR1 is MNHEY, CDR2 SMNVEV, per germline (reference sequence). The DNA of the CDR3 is TGTGCCGGCGGCCCACTCGGCCCGGACCAGTTCTTC. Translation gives CAGGPLGPDQFF.

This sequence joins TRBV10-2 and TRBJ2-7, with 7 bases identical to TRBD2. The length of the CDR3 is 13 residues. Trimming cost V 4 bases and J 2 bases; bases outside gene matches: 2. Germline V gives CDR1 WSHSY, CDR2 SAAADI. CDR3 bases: TGCGCCAGCAGTGGACTAGCAGCCTACGAGCAGTACTTC. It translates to CASSGLAAYEQYF.

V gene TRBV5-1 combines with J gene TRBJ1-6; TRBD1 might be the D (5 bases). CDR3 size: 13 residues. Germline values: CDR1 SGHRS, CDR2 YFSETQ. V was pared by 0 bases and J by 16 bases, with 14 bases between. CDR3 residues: CASSLVKGSALHF. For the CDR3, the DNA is TGCGCCAGCAGCTTGGTAAAGGGGTCGGCACTCCACTTT.

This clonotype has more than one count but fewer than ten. CDR3 sequence: CATSREIGKGTEAFF. The CDR3 DNA is TGTGCCACCAGCAGAGAAATAGGGAAGGGAACTGAAGCTTTCTTT. The chain joins TRBV15 to TRBJ1-1, with D unclear. The CDR3 spans 15 residues. V was pared by 0 bases and J by 5 bases, with 13 bases between. CDR1 and CDR2 (germline): LNHNV, YYDKDF (reference sequence).

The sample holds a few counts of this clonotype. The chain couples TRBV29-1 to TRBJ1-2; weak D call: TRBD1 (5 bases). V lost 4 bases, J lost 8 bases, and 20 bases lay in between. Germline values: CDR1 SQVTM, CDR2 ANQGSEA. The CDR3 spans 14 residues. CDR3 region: CSVVGEERMDGYTF. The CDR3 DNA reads TGCAGCGTTGTGGGGGAAGAGAGGATGGACGGCTACACCTTC.

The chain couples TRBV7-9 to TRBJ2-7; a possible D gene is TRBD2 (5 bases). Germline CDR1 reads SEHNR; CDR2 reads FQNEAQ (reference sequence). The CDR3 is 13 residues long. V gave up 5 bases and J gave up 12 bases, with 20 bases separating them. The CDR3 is CASSPSLRGLTYF. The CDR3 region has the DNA TGTGCCAGCAGCCCCTCATTACGAGGACTGACGTACTTC. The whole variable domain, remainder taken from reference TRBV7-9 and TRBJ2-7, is DTGVSQNPRHKITKRGQNVTFRCDPISEHNRLYWYRQTLGQGPEFLTYFQNEAQLEKSRLLSDRFSAERPKGSFSTLEIQRTEQGDSAMYLCASSPSLRGLTYFGPGTRLTVT.